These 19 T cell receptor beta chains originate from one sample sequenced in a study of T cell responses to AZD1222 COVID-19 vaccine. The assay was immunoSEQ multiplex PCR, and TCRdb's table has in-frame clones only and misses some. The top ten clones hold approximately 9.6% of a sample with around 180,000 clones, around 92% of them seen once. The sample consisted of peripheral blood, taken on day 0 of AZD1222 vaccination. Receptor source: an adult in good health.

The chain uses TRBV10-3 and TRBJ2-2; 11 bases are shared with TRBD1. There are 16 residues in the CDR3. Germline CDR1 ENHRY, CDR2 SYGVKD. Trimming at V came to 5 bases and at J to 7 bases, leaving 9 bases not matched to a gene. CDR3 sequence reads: CAISYRGQGDIGELFF. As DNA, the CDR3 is TGTGCCATCAGTTATCGGGGACAGGGGGACATCGGGGAGCTGTTTTTT.

CDR3 in amino acids: CASTAQALSGANVLTF. CDR3 DNA sequence: TGTGCCAGTACCGCGCAGGCGCTCTCTGGGGCCAACGTCCTGACTTTC. The chain recombines TRBV19 with TRBJ2-6; no definite D call. Germline CDR1 reads LNHDA; CDR2 reads SQIVND (reference sequence). Trimming took 7 bases from V and 0 from J, leaving 13 bases between them. The CDR3 consists of 16 residues.

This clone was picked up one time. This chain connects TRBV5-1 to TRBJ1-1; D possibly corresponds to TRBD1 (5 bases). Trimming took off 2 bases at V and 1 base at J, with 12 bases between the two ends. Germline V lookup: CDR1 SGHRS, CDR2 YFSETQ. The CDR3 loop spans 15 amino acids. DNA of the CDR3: TGCGCCAGCAGCTTTGGGGCTCTCGGGAACACTGAAGCTTTCTTT. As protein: CASSFGALGNTEAFF.

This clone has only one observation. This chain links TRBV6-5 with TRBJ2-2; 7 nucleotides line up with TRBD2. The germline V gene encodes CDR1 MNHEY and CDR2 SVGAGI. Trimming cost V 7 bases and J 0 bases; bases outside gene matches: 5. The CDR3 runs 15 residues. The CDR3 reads CASTGLAANTGELFF. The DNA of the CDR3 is TGTGCCAGCACTGGGCTAGCGGCGAACACCGGGGAGCTGTTTTTT.

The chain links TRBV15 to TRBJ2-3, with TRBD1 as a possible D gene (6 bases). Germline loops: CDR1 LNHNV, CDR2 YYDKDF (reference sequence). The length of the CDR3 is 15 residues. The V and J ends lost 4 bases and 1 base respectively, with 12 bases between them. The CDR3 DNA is TGTGCCACCAGCAAAATCAACAGGGGCACAGATACGCAGTATTTT. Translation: CATSKINRGTDTQYF.

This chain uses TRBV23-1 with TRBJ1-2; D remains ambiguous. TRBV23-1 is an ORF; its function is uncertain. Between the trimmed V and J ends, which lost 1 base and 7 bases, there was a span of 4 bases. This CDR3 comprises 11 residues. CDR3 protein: CASSQFGGYTF. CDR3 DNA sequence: TGCGCCAGCAGTCAATTCGGTGGCTACACCTTC.

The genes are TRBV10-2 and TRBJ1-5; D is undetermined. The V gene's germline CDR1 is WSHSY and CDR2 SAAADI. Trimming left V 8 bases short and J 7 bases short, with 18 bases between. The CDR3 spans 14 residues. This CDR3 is CASREGRTGQPQHF. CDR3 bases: TGCGCCAGCCGCGAAGGGCGGACCGGGCAGCCCCAGCATTTT.

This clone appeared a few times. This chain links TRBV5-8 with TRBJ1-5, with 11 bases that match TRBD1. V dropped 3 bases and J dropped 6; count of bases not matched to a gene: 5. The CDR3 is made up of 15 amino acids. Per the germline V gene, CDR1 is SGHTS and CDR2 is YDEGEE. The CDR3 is CASSSGQGDRQPQHF. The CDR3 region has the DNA TGTGCCAGCAGCTCGGGACAGGGGGATCGTCAGCCCCAGCATTTT. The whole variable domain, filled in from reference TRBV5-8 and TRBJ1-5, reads EAGVTQSPTHLIKTRGQQATLRCSPISGHTSVYWYQQALGLGLQFLLWYDEGEERNRGNFPPRFSGRQFPNYSSELNVNALELEDSALYLCASSSGQGDRQPQHFGDGTRLSIL.

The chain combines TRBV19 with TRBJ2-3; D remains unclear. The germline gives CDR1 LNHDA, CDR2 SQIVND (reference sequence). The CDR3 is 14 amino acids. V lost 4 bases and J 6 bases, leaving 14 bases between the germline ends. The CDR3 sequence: CASSRDRYGDTQYF. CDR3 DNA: TGTGCCAGTAGTAGGGATAGGTACGGGGATACGCAGTATTTT.

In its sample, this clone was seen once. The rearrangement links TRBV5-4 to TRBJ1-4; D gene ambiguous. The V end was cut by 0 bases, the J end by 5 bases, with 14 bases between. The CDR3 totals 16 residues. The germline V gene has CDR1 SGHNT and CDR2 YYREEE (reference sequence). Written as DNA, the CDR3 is TGTGCCAGCAGCTTGGCCCCAGGACGACTAAATGAAAAACTGTTTTTT. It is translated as CASSLAPGRLNEKLFF.

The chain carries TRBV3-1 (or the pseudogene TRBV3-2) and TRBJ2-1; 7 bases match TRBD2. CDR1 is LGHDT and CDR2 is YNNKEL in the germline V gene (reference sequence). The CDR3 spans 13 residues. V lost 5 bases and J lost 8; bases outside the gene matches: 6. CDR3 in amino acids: CASSRDYVDEQFF. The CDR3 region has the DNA TGTGCCAGCAGCAGGGACTATGTGGATGAGCAGTTCTTC.

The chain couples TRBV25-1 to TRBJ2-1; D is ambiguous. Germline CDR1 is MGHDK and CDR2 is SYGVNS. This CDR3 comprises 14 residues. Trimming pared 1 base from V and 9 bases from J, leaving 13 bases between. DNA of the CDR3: TGTGCCAGCAGTGAATTGGCCGGTCTTGGTGAGCAGTTCTTC. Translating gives CASSELAGLGEQFF. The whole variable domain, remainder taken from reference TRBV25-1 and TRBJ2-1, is EADIYQTPRYLVIGTGKKITLECSQTMGHDKMYWYQQDPGMELHLIHYSYGVNSTEKGDLSSESTVSRIRTEHFPLTLESARPSHTSQYLCASSELAGLGEQFFGPGTRLTVL.

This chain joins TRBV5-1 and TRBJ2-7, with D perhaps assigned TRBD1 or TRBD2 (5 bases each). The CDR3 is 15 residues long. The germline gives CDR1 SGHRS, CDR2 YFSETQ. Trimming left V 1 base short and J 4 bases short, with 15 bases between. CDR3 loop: CASSLMGDGRYEQYF. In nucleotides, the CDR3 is TGCGCCAGCAGCTTGATGGGGGACGGTCGGTACGAGCAGTACTTC.

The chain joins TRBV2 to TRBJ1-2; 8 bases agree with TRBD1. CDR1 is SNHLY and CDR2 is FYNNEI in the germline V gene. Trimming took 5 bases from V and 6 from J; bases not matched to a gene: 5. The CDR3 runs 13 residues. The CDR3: CASSPRQGHGYTF. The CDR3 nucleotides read TGTGCCAGCAGTCCCAGACAGGGGCATGGCTACACCTTC.

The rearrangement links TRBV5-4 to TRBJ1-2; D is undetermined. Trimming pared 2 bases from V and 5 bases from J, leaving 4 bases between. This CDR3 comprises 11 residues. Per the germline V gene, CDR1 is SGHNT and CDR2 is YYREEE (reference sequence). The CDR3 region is CASSFQYGYTF. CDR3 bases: TGTGCCAGCAGCTTCCAGTATGGCTACACCTTC.

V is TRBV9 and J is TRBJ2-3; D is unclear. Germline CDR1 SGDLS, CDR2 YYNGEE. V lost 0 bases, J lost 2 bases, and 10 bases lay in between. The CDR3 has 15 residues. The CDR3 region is CASSVDGPPTDTQYF. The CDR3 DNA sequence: TGTGCCAGCAGCGTAGACGGGCCCCCCACAGATACGCAGTATTTT.

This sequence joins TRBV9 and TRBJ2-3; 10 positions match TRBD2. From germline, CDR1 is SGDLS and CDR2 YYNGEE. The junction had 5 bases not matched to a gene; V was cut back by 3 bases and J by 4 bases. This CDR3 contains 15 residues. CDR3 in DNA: TGTGCCAGCAGCGCTAGCGGGAGTGGAGCAGATACGCAGTATTTT. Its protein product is CASSASGSGADTQYF.

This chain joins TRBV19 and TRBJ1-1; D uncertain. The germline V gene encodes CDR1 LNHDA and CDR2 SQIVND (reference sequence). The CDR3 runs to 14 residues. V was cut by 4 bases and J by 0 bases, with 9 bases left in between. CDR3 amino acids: CASSKDWVNTEAFF. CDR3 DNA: TGTGCCAGTAGTAAAGACTGGGTGAACACTGAAGCTTTCTTT.

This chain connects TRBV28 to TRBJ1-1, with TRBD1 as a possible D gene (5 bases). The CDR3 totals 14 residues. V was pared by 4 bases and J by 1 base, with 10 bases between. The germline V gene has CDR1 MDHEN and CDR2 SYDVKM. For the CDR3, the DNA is TGTGCCAGCAGTTCCTCGGGACGGAACACTGAAGCTTTCTTT. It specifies CASSSSGRNTEAFF. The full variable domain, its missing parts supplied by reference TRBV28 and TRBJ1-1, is DVKVTQSSRYLVKRTGEKVFLECVQDMDHENMFWYRQDPGLGLRLIYFSYDVKMKEKGDIPEGYSVSREKKERFSLILESASTNQTSMYLCASSSSGRNTEAFFGQGTRLTVV.